These 22 T cell receptor beta chains were sequenced from one sample in a study of blood T cells in healthy people across ages. It was with a sample-barcoded 5' primer and a J-beta primer mix that a second PCR of roughly 7 to 12 cycles was run. TCRdb reprocessed the 5' RACE reads via MiXCR and lists one record per CDR3 protein. The sample holds roughly 730,000 distinct CDR3 sequences; more than 55% are singletons and the top ten take about 26%. Sequencing was carried out using blood. The receptors here all came from a man aged 40-50 years in good health.

V gene TRBV20-1 combines with J gene TRBJ2-3; 7 bases match TRBD2. Germline V lookup: CDR1 DFQATT, CDR2 SNEGSKA (reference sequence). J was trimmed by 1 base and V by 6 bases; bases with no gene match: 7. This CDR3 spans 14 amino acids. The CDR3 here is CSAAGDEGTDTQYF. As DNA, the CDR3 is TGCAGTGCCGCGGGAGACGAGGGCACAGATACGCAGTATTTT.

The chain uses TRBV6-2 or TRBV6-3 and TRBJ1-3; D remains unclear. Trimming took 7 bases from V and 8 from J, leaving 9 bases between them. Germline V gives CDR1 MNHEY, CDR2 SVGEGT. The CDR3 contains 11 residues. In DNA, the CDR3 is TGTGCCAGCATGCGGATGGACACCATATATTTT. Its translation is CASMRMDTIYF.

This clonotype has a count of ten or more. This rearrangement joins TRBV4-2 to TRBJ1-6; D gene unclear. This CDR3 contains 18 residues. Trimming pared 2 bases from V and 9 bases from J, leaving 23 bases between. The germline V gene has CDR1 LGHNA and CDR2 YNFKEQ. The CDR3: CASSQSSWAGLQGSPLHF. The CDR3 DNA is TGTGCCAGCAGCCAAAGTTCCTGGGCAGGTCTCCAAGGTTCACCCCTCCACTTT.

There are a few counts of this clonotype. The chain uses TRBV5-1 and TRBJ1-2, with D perhaps TRBD1 (5 bases). Germline values: CDR1 SGHRS, CDR2 YFSETQ. The length of the CDR3 is 15 residues. The V end lost 0 bases, the J end lost 4 bases, and 13 bases lay between the germline ends. In DNA form, the CDR3 reads TGCGCCAGCAGCTTGGCATTGGGGGAGGCCTATGGCTACACCTTC. Protein product: CASSLALGEAYGYTF.

The rearrangement links TRBV20-1 to TRBJ2-2, with D maybe TRBD2 (5 bases). Germline V gene lookup returns CDR1 DFQATT and CDR2 SNEGSKA (reference sequence). Trimming took off 4 bases at V and 4 bases at J, with 13 bases between the two ends. The CDR3 runs to 14 residues. The CDR3 sequence is CSAILGGSTGELFF. CDR3 DNA: TGCAGTGCTATTTTAGGAGGTAGCACCGGGGAGCTGTTTTTT.

The chain employs TRBV6-2 or TRBV6-3 and TRBJ2-3; TRBD2 matches 7 bases. The CDR3 runs 18 residues. Germline V CDR1 and CDR2: MNHEY, SVGEGT. The V segment lost 4 bases and the J segment 4 bases; nucleotides outside the gene matches: 17. The CDR3 DNA sequence: TGTGCCAGCAGTTCCCTGCCTCGGTCCGCGGGAGCGGCAGATACGCAGTATTTT. It yields the protein CASSSLPRSAGAADTQYF.

V is TRBV7-6 and J is TRBJ1-2, with D hard to call. Per the germline V gene, CDR1 is SGHVS and CDR2 is FNYEAQ. The CDR3 loop spans 15 amino acids. V gave up 4 bases and J gave up 7 bases, with 19 bases separating them. CDR3 coding DNA: TGTGCCAGCAGCTCGGAGGTTATCAGCCTCGGTGGCTACACCTTC. Its translation: CASSSEVISLGGYTF.

This clonotype was counted between two and nine times. The V call is TRBV5-1, the J call TRBJ2-3; D unresolved. CDR1 SGHRS and CDR2 YFSETQ come from the germline V gene. The CDR3 spans 12 residues. The V and J ends lost 4 bases and 4 bases respectively, with 7 bases between them. Here the CDR3 DNA reads TGCGCCAGCAGCCTTCTCGCAGATACGCAGTATTTT. Translated, it gives CASSLLADTQYF.

The chain is built from TRBV7-3 and TRBJ1-4; D call uncertain. V was clipped by 2 bases and J by 5 bases, with 12 bases between them. Per the germline V gene, CDR1 is SGHTA and CDR2 is FQGTGA. The CDR3 has 15 residues. Here the CDR3 DNA reads TGTGCCAGCAGCTTACGGGCAGTGAGAAATGAAAAACTGTTTTTT. Protein: CASSLRAVRNEKLFF.

The chain joins TRBV21-1 to TRBJ2-7; the listed D gene, TRBD1, was not tested against the DNA. TRBV21-1 is classified as a pseudogene. The CDR3 loop spans 18 amino acids. The DNA for the CDR3 is TGTGCCAGCAGCAAAGACTTAAAGGACGGGGCATTCTCCTACGAGCAGTACTTC. This translates into CASSKDLKDGAFSYEQYF.

V gene TRBV24-1 combines with J gene TRBJ2-5; 7 bases agree with TRBD1. From germline, CDR1 is KGHDR and CDR2 SFDVKD. The CDR3 loop spans 14 amino acids. The V gene end was trimmed by 3 bases and the J gene end by 3 bases; junction bases not matched to a gene: 3. This chain's CDR3 is CATSDGGQKETQYF. The CDR3 nucleotides read TGTGCCACCAGTGATGGGGGACAGAAAGAGACCCAGTACTTC.

The gene calls are TRBV28 and TRBJ2-5; no definite D call. V was pared by 3 bases and J by 5 bases, with 13 bases between. CDR3 size: 14 residues. The germline V gene encodes CDR1 MDHEN and CDR2 SYDVKM. In DNA, the CDR3 is TGTGCCAGCAGTTTGGCTGCCGGGTGGGAGACCCAGTACTTC. Translated: CASSLAAGWETQYF.

This clonotype was detected only a few times. V is TRBV20-1 and J is TRBJ2-5, with 9 positions matching TRBD1. The end of the DNA aligns better with TRBJ2-7, so the J call may be wrong. In germline, CDR1 is DFQATT, CDR2 SNEGSKA (reference sequence). The CDR3 consists of 15 residues. CDR3 amino acids: CSARDPGQGTHEQYF. The CDR3 region has the DNA TGCAGTGCTAGAGACCCGGGACAGGGCACGCACGAGCAGTACTTC.

Notes on this clonotype: One junction end does not reproduce the germline sequence, and a read error may be involved. J is TRBJ2-5 and V is TRBV20-1, with D possibly matching TRBD2 (6 bases). The CDR3 loop spans 14 amino acids. Germline CDR1 reads DFQATT; CDR2 reads SNEGSKA (reference sequence). The CDR3 region is CSTRDGRDGETQYF. CDR3 DNA sequence: TGCAGTACTAGAGATGGGCGGGATGGAGAGACCCAGTACTTC.

The chain uses TRBV7-2 and TRBJ2-1; the match to TRBD2 covers 11 bases. The J segment lost 6 bases and the V segment lost 1 base, leaving 5 bases of the junction unmatched. Germline-derived CDR1 and CDR2 are SGHTA and FQGNSA. The CDR3 is 16 amino acids. The CDR3 region has the DNA TGTGCCAGCAGCTTAGATGGACTAGCGGGCTTCAATGAGCAGTTCTTC. It yields the protein CASSLDGLAGFNEQFF.

This clonotype was recorded a few times. The V gene is TRBV19, the J gene TRBJ2-6; the match to TRBD1 covers 8 bases. Germline trimming cut 5 bases from V and 0 bases from J; bases unmatched to any gene: 6. CDR1 is LNHDA, CDR2 SQIVND, per germline (reference sequence). This CDR3 spans 17 amino acids. CDR3 DNA: TGTGCCAGTAGTCCGGGACAGGTTTTCTCTGGGGCCAACGTCCTGACTTTC. It specifies CASSPGQVFSGANVLTF.

This rearrangement joins TRBV13 to TRBJ2-5; TRBD1 is a possible D gene (7 bases). The CDR3 is 11 amino acids. Germline V CDR1 and CDR2: PRHDT, FYEKMQ (reference sequence). V lost 1 base and J lost 13, with 10 bases in between. CDR3 bases: TGTGCCAGCAGCTTAGTTCAGGGGGGGTACTTC. This sequence encodes CASSLVQGGYF.

V and J are TRBV4-2 and TRBJ2-5, with D uncertain. Germline assignment: CDR1 LGHNA and CDR2 YNFKEQ. The length of the CDR3 is 17 residues. Trimming cost V 0 bases and J 4 bases, with 18 bases left between them. The CDR3 DNA reads as TGTGCCAGCAGCCAAGATTACCGACTGGGGATGGGAGAGACCCAGTACTTC. Its protein is CASSQDYRLGMGETQYF.

This clonotype was detected only a few times. V usage is TRBV4-3 and J usage is TRBJ2-7; the match to TRBD2 covers 7 bases. V gave up 0 bases and J gave up 7 bases; unmatched junction bases: 12. The germline V gene encodes CDR1 LGHNA and CDR2 YSLEER. The CDR3 length is 16 residues. CDR3 amino acids: CASSQDRAGASVEQYF. CDR3 nucleotides: TGCGCCAGCAGCCAAGATCGGGCGGGAGCATCGGTTGAGCAGTACTTC.

The CDR3 DNA reads as TGCGCCAGCAACACGGCAGGGGTGGTCACAGATACGCAGTATTTT. It codes for CASNTAGVVTDTQYF. This chain connects TRBV5-1 to TRBJ2-3; TRBD1 is a possible D gene (6 bases). The CDR3 contains 15 residues. Looked up from germline, CDR1 is SGHRS and CDR2 is YFSETQ. V shed 6 bases and J shed 2 bases, with 16 bases lying between them.

The J gene is TRBJ1-5, the V gene TRBV5-1, with a tentative D call TRBD1 (5 bases). Germline V gene data show CDR1 as SGHRS and CDR2 as YFSETQ. V shed 7 bases and J shed 1 base, with 12 bases lying between them. The CDR3 runs to 14 residues. In DNA form, the CDR3 reads TGCGCCAGCGCCCGGGACGGAAGCAATCAGCCCCAGCATTTT. It codes for CASARDGSNQPQHF.

V gene TRBV28 combines with J gene TRBJ2-1, with TRBD1 matching over 7 bases. With V trimmed by 8 bases and J by 6 bases, 10 bases remained unmatched. The CDR3 length is 14 residues. CDR1 and CDR2 (germline): MDHEN, SYDVKM. CDR3: CASPPAAGGNEQFF. Here the CDR3 DNA reads TGTGCCAGCCCCCCGGCGGCAGGGGGCAATGAGCAGTTCTTC.